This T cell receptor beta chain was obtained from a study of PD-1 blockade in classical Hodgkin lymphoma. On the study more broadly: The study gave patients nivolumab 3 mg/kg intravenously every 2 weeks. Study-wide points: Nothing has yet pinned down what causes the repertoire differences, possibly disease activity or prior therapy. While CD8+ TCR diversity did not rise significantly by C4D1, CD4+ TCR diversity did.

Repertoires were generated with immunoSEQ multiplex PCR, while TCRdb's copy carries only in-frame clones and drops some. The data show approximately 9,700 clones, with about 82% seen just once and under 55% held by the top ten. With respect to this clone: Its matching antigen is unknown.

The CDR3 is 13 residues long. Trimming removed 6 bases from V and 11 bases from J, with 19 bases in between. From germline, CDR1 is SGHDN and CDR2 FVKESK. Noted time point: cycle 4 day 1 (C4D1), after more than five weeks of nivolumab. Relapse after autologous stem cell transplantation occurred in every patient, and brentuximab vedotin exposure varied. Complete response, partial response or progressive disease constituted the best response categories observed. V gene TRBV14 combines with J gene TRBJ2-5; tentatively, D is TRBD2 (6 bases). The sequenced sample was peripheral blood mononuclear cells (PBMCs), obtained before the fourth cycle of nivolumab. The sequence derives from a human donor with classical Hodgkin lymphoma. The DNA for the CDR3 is TGTGCCAGCAGTTGGGGGGTACAGGCGGGGCAGTACTTC. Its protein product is CASSWGVQAGQYF.